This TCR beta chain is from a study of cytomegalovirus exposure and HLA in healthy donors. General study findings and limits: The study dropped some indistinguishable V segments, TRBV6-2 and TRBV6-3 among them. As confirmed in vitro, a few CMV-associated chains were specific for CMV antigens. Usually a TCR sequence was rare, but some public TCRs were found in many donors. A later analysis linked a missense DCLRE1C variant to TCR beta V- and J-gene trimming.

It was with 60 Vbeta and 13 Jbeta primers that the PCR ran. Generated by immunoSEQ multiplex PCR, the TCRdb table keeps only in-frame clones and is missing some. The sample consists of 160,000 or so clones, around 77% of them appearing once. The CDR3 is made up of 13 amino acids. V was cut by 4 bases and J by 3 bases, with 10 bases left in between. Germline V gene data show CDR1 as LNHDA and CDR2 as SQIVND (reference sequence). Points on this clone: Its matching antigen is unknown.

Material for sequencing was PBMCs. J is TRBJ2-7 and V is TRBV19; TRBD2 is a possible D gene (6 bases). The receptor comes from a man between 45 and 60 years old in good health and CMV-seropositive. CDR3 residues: CASSKEGSYEQYF. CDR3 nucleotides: TGTGCCAGTAGTAAGGAGGGGAGCTACGAGCAGTACTTC. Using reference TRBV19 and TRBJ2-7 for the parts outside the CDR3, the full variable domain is DGGITQSPKYLFRKEGQNVTLSCEQNLNHDAMYWYRQDPGQGLRLIYYSQIVNDFQKGDIAEGYSVSREKKESFPLTVTSAQKNPTAFYLCASSKEGSYEQYFGPGTRLTVT.